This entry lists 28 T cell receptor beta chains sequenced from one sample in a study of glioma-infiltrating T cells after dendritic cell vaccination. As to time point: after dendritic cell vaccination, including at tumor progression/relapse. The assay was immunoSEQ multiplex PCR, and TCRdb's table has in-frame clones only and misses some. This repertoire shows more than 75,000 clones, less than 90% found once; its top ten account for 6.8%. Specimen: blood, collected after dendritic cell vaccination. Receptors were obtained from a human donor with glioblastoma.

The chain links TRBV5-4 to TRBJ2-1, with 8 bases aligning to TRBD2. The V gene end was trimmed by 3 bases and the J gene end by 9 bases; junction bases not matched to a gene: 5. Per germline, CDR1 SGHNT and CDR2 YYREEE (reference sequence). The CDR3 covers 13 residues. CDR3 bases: TGTGCCAGCAGCTCCGGGACTAGGGTTGAGCAGTTCTTC. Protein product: CASSSGTRVEQFF.

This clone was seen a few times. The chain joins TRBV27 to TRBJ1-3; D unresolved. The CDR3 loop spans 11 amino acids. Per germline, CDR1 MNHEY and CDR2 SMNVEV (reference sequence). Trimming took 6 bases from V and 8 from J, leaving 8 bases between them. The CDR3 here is CASSPGDTIYF. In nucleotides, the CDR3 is TGTGCCAGCAGCCCCGGAGACACCATATATTTT.

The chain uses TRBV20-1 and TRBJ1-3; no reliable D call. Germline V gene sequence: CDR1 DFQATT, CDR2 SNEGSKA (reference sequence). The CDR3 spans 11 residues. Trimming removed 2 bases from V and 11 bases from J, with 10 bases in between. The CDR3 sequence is CSARRGPAIYF. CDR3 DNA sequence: TGCAGTGCTAGACGAGGCCCCGCCATATATTTT.

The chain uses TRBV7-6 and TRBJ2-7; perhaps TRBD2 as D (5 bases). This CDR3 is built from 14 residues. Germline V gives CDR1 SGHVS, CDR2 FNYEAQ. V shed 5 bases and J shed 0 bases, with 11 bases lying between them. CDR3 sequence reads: CASSQLEGSYEQYF. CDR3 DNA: TGTGCCAGCAGCCAACTCGAGGGCTCCTACGAGCAGTACTTC.

The DNA for the CDR3 is TGCGCCAGCAGCTGGGACTCTGGTGAAAAACTGTTTTTT. The encoded protein is CASSWDSGEKLFF. V is TRBV5-1 and J is TRBJ1-4, with a possible D match to TRBD1 (5 bases). CDR1 and CDR2 from the germline V gene are SGHRS and YFSETQ. The length of the CDR3 is 13 residues. V was cut by 3 bases and J by 7 bases, with 10 bases left in between. Using reference TRBV5-1 and TRBJ1-4 for the parts outside the CDR3, the full variable domain is KAGVTQTPRYLIKTRGQQVTLSCSPISGHRSVSWYQQTPGQGLQFLFEYFSETQRNKGNFPGRFSGRQFSNSRSEMNVSTLELGDSALYLCASSWDSGEKLFFGSGTQLSVL.

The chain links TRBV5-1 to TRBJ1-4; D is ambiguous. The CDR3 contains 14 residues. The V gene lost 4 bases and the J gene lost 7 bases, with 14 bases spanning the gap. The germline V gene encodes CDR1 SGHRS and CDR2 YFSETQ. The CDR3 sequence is CASSPPDNSEKLFF. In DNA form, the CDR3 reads TGCGCCAGCAGCCCCCCTGACAATTCTGAAAAACTGTTTTTT.

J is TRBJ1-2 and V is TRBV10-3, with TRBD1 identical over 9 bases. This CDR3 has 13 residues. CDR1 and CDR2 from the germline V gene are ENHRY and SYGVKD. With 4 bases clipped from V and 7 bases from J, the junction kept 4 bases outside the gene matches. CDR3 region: CAISGDREGGYTF. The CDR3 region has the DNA TGTGCCATCAGTGGGGACAGGGAGGGTGGCTACACCTTC.

As DNA, the CDR3 is TGTGCCAGCAGCCAACCGGGACAGGCCTACGAGCAGTACTTC. The encoded protein is CASSQPGQAYEQYF. The rearrangement links TRBV28 to TRBJ2-7, with 8 positions matching TRBD1. Per the germline V gene, CDR1 is MDHEN and CDR2 is SYDVKM. With 6 bases clipped from V and 2 bases from J, the junction kept 6 bases outside the gene matches. The CDR3 is 14 amino acids.

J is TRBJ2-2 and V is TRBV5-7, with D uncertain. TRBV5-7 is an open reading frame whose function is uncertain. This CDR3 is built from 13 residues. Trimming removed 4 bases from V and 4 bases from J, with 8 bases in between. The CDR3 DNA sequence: TGTGCCAGCAGCCTAGACCCCACCGGGGAGCTGTTTTTT. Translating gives CASSLDPTGELFF.

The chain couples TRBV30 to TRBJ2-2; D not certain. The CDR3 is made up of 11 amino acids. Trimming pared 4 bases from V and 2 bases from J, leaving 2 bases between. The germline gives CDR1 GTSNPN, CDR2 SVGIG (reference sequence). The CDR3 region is CAWTNTGELFF. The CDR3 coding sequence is TGTGCCTGGACTAACACCGGGGAGCTGTTTTTT.

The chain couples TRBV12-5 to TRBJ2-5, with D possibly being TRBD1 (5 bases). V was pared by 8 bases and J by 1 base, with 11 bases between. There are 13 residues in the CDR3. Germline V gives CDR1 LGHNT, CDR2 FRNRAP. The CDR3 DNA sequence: TGTGCTAGTTCACAGGACATCCAAGAGACCCAGTACTTC. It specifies CASSQDIQETQYF.

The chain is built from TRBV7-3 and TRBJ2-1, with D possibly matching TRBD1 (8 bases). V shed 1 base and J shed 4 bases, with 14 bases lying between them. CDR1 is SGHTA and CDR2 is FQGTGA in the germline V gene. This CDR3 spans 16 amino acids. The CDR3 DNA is TGTGCCAGCAGCTTAAGGGGGGGGACAGGTTACAATGAGCAGTTCTTC. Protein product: CASSLRGGTGYNEQFF.

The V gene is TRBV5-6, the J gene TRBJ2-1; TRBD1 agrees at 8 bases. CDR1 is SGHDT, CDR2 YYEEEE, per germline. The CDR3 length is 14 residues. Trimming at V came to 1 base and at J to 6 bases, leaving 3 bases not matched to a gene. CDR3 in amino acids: CASSLPGQGNEQFF. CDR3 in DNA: TGTGCCAGCAGCTTGCCCGGACAGGGCAATGAGCAGTTCTTC.

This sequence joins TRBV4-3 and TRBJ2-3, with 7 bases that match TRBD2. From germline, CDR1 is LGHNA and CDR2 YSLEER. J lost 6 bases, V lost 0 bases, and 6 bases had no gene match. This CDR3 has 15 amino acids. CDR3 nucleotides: TGCGCCAGCAGCCAAGATACCAGCGGGGCGGATACGCAGTATTTT. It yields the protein CASSQDTSGADTQYF.

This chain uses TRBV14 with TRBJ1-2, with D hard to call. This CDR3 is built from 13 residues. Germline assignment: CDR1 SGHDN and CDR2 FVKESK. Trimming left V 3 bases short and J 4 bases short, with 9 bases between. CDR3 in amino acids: CASSQAGAYGYTF. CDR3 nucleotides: TGTGCCAGCAGCCAGGCAGGCGCCTATGGCTACACCTTC.

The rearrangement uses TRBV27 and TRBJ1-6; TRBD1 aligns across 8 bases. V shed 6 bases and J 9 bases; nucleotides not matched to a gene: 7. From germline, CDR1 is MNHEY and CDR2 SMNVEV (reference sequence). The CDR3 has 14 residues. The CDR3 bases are TGTGCCAGCAGCTGGGCAGGGGGCTCTTCACCCCTCCACTTT. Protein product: CASSWAGGSSPLHF.

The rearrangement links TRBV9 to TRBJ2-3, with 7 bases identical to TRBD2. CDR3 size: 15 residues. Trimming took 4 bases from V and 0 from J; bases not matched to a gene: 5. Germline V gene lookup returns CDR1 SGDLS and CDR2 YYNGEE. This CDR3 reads CASSYLAESTDTQYF. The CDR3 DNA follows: TGTGCCAGCAGCTACCTAGCGGAGAGCACAGATACGCAGTATTTT.

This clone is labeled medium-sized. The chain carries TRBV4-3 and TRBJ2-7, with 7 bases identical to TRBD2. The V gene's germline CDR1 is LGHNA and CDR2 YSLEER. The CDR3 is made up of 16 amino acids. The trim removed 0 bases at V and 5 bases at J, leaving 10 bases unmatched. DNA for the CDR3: TGCGCCAGCAGCCAAGAGCTGGCTAGCGGACCGGACGAGCAGTACTTC. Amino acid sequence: CASSQELASGPDEQYF.

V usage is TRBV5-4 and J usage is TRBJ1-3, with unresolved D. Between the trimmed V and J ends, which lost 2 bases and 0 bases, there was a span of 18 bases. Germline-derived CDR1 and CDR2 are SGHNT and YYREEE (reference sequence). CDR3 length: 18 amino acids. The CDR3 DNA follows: TGTGCCAGCAGCTTAAGAGCTAGCCGAACCGACTCTGGAAACACCATATATTTT. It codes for CASSLRASRTDSGNTIYF.

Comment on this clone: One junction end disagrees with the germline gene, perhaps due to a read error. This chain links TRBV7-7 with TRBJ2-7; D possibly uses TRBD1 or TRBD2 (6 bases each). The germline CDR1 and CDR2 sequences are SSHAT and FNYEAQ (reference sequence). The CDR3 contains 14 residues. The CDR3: CASSLGGPPYEQYF. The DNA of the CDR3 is TGTGCTAGCAGCTTAGGGGGGCCCCCCTACGAGCAGTACTTC.

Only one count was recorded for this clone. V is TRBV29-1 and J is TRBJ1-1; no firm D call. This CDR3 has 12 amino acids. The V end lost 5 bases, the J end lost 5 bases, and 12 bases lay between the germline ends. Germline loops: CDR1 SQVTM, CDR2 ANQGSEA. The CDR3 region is CSVQSGWTEAFF. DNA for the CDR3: TGCAGCGTTCAAAGCGGTTGGACTGAAGCTTTCTTT.

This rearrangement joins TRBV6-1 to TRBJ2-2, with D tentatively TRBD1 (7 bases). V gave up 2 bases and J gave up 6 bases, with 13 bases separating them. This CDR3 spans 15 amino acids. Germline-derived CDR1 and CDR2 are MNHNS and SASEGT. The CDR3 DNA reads TGTGCCAGCAGTGAACAGGCAGGGGGGCCCGGGGAGCTGTTTTTT. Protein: CASSEQAGGPGELFF.

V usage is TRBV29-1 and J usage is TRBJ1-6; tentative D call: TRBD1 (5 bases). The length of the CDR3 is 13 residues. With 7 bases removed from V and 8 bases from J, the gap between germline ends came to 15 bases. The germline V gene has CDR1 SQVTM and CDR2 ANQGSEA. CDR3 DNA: TGCAGCGCCCGACAGACCGACGATTCACCCCTCCACTTT. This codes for CSARQTDDSPLHF.

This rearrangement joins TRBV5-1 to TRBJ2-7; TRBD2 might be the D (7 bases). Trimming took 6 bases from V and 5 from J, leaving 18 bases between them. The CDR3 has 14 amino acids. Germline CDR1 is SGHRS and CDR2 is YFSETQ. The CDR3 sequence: CASTGGPGSDEQYF. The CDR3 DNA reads TGCGCCAGCACCGGGGGGCCCGGGTCGGACGAGCAGTACTTC.

The CDR3, as DNA: TGTGCCATCAGGGACTCCTTGGGGGCGCTTGGCTACACCTTC. It is translated as CAIRDSLGALGYTF. V and J are TRBV10-3 and TRBJ1-2; TRBD1 is a possible D gene (6 bases). Germline loops: CDR1 ENHRY, CDR2 SYGVKD. The CDR3 covers 14 residues. Trimming shortened V by 6 bases and J by 7 bases, and 18 bases separated the two germline ends.

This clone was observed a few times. The CDR3 DNA is TGTGCCAGCAGCTCGGGACAGGGGTTTGAAAAACTGTTTTTT. This encodes CASSSGQGFEKLFF. V gene TRBV5-5 combines with J gene TRBJ1-4; 10 nucleotides align to TRBD1. The length of the CDR3 is 14 residues. Germline CDR1 SGHKS, CDR2 YYEKEE (reference sequence). V gave up 3 bases and J gave up 7 bases; unmatched junction bases: 3.

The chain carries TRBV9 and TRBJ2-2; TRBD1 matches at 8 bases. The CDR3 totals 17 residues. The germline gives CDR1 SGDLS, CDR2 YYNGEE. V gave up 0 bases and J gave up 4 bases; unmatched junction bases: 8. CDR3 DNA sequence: TGTGCCAGCAGCGTAGCGAAGGACAGGGCGGGCACCGGGGAGCTGTTTTTT. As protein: CASSVAKDRAGTGELFF. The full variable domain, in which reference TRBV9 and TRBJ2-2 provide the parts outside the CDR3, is DSGVTQTPKHLITATGQRVTLRCSPRSGDLSVYWYQQSLDQGLQFLIQYYNGEERAKGNILERFSAQQFPDLHSELNLSSLELGDSALYFCASSVAKDRAGTGELFFGEGSRLTVL.

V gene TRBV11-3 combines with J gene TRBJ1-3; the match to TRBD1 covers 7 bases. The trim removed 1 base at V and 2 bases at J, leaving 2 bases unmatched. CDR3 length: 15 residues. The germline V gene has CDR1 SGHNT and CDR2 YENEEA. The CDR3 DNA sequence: TGTGCCAGCAGCTTAGCAGGGACAGCTGGAAACACCATATATTTT. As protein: CASSLAGTAGNTIYF.